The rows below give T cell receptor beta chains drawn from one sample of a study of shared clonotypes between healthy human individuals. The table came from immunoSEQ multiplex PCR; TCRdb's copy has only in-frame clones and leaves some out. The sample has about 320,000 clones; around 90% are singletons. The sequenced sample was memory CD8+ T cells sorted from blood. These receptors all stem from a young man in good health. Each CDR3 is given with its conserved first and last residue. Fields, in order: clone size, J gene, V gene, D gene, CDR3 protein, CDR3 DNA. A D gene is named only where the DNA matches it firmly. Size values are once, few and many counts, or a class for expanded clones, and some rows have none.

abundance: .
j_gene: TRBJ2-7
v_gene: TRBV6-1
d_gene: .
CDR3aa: CASSEWGTPESEQYF
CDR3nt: TGTGCCAGCAGTGAATGGGGGACCCCTGAGTCCGAGCAGTACTTC

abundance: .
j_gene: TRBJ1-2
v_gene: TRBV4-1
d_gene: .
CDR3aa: CASGLNYGYTF
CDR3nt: TGCGCCAGCGGCCTTAACTATGGCTACACCTTC

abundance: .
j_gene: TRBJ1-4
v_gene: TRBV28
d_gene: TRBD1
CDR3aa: CASSSDREGANEKLFF
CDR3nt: TGTGCCAGCAGTTCGGACAGGGAAGGGGCTAATGAAAAACTGTTTTTT

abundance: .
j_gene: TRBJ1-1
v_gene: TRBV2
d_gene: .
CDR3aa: CASSEAGLVAAFF
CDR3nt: TGTGCCAGCAGTGAAGCGGGGCTCGTTGCGGCTTTCTTT

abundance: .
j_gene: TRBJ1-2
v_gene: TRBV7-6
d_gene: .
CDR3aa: CASSLDVNYGYTF
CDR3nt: TGTGCCAGCAGCTTAGATGTGAACTATGGCTACACCTTC

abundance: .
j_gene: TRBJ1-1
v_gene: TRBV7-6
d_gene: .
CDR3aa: CASSLGAGNTEAFF
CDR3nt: TGTGCCAGCAGCCTTGGGGCGGGGAACACTGAAGCTTTCTTT

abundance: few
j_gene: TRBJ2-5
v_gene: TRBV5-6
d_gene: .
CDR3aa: CASSLSTEGGLRWETQYF
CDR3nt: TGTGCCAGCAGCTTGAGTACTGAGGGGGGGCTGCGGTGGGAGACCCAGTACTTC

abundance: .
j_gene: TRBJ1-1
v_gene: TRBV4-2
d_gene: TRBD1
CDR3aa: CASSQEGGRDTEAFF
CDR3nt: TGTGCCAGCAGCCAAGAAGGGGGCAGGGACACTGAAGCTTTCTTT

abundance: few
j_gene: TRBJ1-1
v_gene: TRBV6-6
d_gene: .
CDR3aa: CASSSWDTEAFF
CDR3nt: TGTGCCAGCAGTTCGTGGGATACTGAAGCTTTCTTT

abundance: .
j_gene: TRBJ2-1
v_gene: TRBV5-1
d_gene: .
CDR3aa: CASSPDSLYNEQFF
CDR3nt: TGCGCCAGCAGCCCGGACTCCCTGTACAATGAGCAGTTCTTC

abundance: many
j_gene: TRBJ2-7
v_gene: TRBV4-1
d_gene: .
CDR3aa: CASSQAGNSYEQYF
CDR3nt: TGCGCCAGCAGCCAAGCAGGGAACTCCTACGAGCAGTACTTC

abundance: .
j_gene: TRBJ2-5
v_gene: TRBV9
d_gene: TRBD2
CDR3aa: CASSPYSWDYLGSTQYF
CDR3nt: TGTGCCAGCAGCCCGTACAGCTGGGACTACCTGGGTTCGACCCAGTACTTC

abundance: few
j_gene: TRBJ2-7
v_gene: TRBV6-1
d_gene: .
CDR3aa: CASQKLDSTYEQYF
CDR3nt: TGTGCCAGCCAGAAACTGGACTCAACCTACGAGCAGTACTTC

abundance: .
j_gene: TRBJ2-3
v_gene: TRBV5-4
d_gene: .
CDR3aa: CASSGLWTDTQYF
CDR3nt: TGTGCCAGCAGCGGACTCTGGACAGATACGCAGTATTTT

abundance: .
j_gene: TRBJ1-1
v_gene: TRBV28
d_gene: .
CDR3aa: CASSLRALNAFF
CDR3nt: TGTGCCAGCAGTTTAAGGGCACTTAACGCTTTCTTT

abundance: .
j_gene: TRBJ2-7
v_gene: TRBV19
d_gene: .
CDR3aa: CASSDGRSYEQYF
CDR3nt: TGTGCCAGTAGTGACGGCAGATCCTACGAGCAGTACTTC

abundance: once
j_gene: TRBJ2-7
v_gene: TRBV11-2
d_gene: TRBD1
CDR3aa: CASSVRAPGTGSYEQYF
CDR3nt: TGTGCCAGCAGCGTAAGAGCCCCCGGGACAGGCTCCTACGAGCAGTACTTC

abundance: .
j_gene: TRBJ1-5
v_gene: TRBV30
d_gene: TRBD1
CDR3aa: CAGTTGVNQPQHF
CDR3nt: TGTGCCGGAACGACAGGGGTCAATCAGCCCCAGCATTTT

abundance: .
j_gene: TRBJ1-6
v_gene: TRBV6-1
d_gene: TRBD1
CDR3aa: CASIPRQGASPLHF
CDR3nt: TGTGCCAGCATTCCCAGACAGGGTGCCTCACCCCTCCACTTT

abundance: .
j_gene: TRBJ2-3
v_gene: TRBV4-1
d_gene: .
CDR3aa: CASSQVGLAVTDTQYF
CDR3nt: TGCGCCAGCAGCCAAGTTGGGTTAGCGGTGACAGATACGCAGTATTTT

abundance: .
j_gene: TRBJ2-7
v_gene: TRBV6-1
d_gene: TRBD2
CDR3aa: CASSAASGGSYEQYF
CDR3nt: TGTGCCAGCAGTGCAGCTAGCGGGGGGTCCTACGAGCAGTACTTC

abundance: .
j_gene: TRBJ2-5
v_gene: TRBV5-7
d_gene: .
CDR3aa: CASSLPGPRETQYF
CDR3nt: TGTGCCAGCAGCCTCCCAGGCCCCAGGGAGACCCAGTACTTC

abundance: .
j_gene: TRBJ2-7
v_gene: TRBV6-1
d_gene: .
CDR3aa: CASSLGRGYEQYF
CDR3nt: TGTGCCAGCAGTCTAGGGAGGGGGTACGAGCAGTACTTC

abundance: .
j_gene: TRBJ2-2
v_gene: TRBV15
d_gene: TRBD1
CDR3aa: CATSREPGQYTGELFF
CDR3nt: TGTGCCACCAGCAGAGAGCCGGGACAGTACACCGGGGAGCTGTTTTTT

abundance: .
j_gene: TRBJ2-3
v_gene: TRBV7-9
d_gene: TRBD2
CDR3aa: CASSLRVREGTDTQYF
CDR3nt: TGTGCCAGCAGCTTAAGGGTGCGGGAGGGGACAGATACGCAGTATTTT

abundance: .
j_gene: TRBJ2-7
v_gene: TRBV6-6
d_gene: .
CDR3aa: CASTGDSYEQYF
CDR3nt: TGTGCCAGCACAGGGGACTCCTACGAGCAGTACTTC

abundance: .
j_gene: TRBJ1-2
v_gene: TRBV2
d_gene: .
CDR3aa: CASSGQASNYGYTF
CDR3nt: TGTGCCAGCAGTGGGCAGGCGTCAAACTATGGCTACACCTTC

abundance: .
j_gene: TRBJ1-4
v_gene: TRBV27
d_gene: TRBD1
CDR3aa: CASSGQGSEKLFF
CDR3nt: TGTGCCAGCAGCGGACAGGGGAGTGAAAAACTGTTTTTT

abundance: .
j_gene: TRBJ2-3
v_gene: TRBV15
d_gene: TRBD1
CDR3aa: CATSRSSGGFTDTQYF
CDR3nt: TGTGCCACCAGCAGATCCTCAGGGGGTTTCACAGATACGCAGTATTTT

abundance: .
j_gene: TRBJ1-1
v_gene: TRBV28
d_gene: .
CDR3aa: CASTTRGLGMNTEAFF
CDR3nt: TGTGCCAGCACCACTAGAGGGCTGGGAATGAACACTGAAGCTTTCTTT

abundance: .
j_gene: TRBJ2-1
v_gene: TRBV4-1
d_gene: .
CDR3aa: CASSHGFFRVNEQFF
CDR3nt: TGCGCCAGCAGCCACGGGTTTTTTCGCGTAAATGAGCAGTTCTTC

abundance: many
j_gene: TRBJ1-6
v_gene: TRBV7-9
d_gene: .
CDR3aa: CASSLEGNNSPLHF
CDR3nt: TGTGCCAGCAGCTTAGAAGGCAATAATTCACCCCTCCACTTT

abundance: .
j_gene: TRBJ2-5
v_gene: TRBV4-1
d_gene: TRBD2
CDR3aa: CASSFGTSGRDGVETQYF
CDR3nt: TGCGCCAGCAGTTTTGGGACTAGCGGGAGAGATGGGGTAGAGACCCAGTACTTC